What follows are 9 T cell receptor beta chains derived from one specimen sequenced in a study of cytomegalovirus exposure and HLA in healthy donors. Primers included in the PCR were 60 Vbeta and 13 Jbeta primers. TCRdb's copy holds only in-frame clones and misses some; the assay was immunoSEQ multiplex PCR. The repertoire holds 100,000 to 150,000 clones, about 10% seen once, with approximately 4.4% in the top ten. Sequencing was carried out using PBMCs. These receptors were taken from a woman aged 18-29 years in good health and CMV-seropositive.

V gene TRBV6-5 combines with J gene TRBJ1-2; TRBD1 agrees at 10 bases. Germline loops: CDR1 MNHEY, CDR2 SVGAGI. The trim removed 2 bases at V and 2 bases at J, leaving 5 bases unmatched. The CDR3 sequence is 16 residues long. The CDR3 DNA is TGTGCCAGCAGTTACGGACCGGGACAGGGGAACTATGGCTACACCTTC. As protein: CASSYGPGQGNYGYTF.

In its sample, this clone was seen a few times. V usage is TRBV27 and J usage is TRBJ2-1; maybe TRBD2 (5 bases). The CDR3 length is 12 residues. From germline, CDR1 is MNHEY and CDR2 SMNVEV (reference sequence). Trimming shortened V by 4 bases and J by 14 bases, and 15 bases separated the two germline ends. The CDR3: CASSSSGTKEFF. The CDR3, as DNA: TGTGCCAGCAGTTCCTCGGGAACCAAGGAGTTCTTC.

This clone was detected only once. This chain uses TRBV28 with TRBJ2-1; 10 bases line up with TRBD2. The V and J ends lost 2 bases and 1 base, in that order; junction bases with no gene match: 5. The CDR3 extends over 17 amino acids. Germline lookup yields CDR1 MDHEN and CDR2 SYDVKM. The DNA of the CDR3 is TGTGCCAGCAGTTTAGCCTGGACTAGCGGTTCCTACAATGAGCAGTTCTTC. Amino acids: CASSLAWTSGSYNEQFF.

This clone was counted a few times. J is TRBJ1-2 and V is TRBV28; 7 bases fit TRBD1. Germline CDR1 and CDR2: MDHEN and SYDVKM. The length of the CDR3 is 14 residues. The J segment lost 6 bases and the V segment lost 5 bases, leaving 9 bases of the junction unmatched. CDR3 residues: CASSTGTVENGYTF. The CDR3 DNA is TGTGCCAGCAGTACCGGGACAGTCGAGAATGGCTACACCTTC.

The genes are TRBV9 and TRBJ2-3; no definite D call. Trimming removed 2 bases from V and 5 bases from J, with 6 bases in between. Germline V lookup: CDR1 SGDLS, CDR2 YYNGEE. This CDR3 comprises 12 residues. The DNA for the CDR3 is TGTGCCAGCAGCGTGAGTCTAGATACGCAGTATTTT. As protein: CASSVSLDTQYF.

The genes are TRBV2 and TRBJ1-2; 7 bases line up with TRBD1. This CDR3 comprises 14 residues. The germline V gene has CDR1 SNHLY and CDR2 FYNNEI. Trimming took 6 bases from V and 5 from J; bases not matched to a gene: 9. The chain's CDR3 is CASRNDREGYGYTF. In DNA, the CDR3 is TGTGCCAGCAGAAACGACAGGGAAGGGTATGGCTACACCTTC.

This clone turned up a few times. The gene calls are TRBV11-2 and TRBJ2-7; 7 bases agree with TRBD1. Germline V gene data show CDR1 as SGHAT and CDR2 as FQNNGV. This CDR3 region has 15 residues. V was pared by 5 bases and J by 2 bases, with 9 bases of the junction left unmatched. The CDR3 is CASSQGTATTYEQYF. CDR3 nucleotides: TGTGCCAGCAGCCAAGGGACAGCGACTACCTACGAGCAGTACTTC.

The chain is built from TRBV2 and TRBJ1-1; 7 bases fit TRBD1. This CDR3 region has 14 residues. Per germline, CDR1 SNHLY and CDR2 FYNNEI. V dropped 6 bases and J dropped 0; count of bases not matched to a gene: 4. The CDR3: CASRKRGLNTEAFF. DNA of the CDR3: TGTGCCAGCAGAAAAAGGGGGCTGAACACTGAAGCTTTCTTT. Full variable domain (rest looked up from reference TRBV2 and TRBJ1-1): EPEVTQTPSHQVTQMGQEVILRCVPISNHLYFYWYRQILGQKVEFLVSFYNNEISEKSEIFDDQFSVERPDGSNFTLKIRSTKLEDSAMYFCASRKRGLNTEAFFGQGTRLTVV.

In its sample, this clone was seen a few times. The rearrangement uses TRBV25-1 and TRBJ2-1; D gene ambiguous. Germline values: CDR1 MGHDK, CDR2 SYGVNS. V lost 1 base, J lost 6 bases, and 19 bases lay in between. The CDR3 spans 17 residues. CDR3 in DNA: TGTGCCAGCAGTGAATCCCCCAGGCCACCGCTGACCAATGAGCAGTTCTTC. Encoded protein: CASSESPRPPLTNEQFF.